Listed below are T cell receptor beta chains from one sample, sequenced in a study of T cells in Graves' hyperthyroidism and ophthalmopathy. TCRdb re-derived calls from the multiplex PCR reads in MiXCR, one entry per CDR3 protein. There are roughly 350,000 distinct CDR3 sequences in the sample; roughly 15% occur only once, and roughly a fifth lies in the top ten. Sequencing input: blood. Source of these receptors: a woman between 25 and 40 years old with Graves' ophthalmopathy. CDR3s include the opening cysteine and the closing phenylalanine or tryptophan. D genes are given only for firm matches. Expanded clones get a size class; other rows say once, few or many, or leave the size out.

size	D	V	J	DNA	CDR3
.	.	TRBV11-2	TRBJ2-5	TGTGCCAGCAGTAAGGGCCGCCAAGAGACCCAGTACTTC	CASSKGRQETQYF
many	.	TRBV7-8	TRBJ2-3	TGTGCCAGCAGCTTTGATCCACGGCAAATTTTCAACACAGATACGCAGTATTTT	CASSFDPRQIFNTDTQYF
few	TRBD2	TRBV29-1	TRBJ2-5	TGCAGCGTTGAAGATCGGCGGGCTAGCGGGGGGGCGGAGTATGTAGAGACCCAGTACTTC	CSVEDRRASGGAEYVETQYF
.	TRBD2	TRBV14	TRBJ2-3	TGTGCCAGCAGCCAAAATCCGGGACTAAGCACAGATACGCAGTATTTT	CASSQNPGLSTDTQYF
.	TRBD1	TRBV7-2	TRBJ1-1	TGTGCCAGCGGGAAAGGACAGGCGAACACTGAAGCTTTCTTT	CASGKGQANTEAFF
many	TRBD2	TRBV12-3/TRBV12-4	TRBJ2-3	TGTGCCAGCAGTTCCGGTTGGAGCGGGGGGGCTGGTACGCAGTATTTT	CASSSGWSGGAGTQYF
many	TRBD2	TRBV20-1	TRBJ2-7	TGCAGTGCAGAGCCGGGGGGCTACGAGCAGTACTTC	CSAEPGGYEQYF
many	TRBD2	TRBV11-1	TRBJ2-5	TGTGCCAGCAGCTCAAGACTAGCAGCGGAAGAGACCCAGTACTTC	CASSSRLAAEETQYF
many	.	TRBV5-1	TRBJ2-5	TGCGCCAGCAGCTTGGTGGCGATCCAAGAGACCCAGTACTTC	CASSLVAIQETQYF
few	TRBD1	TRBV4-1	TRBJ1-2	TGCGCCAGCAGCCCGACCAGGGACAGGGGATTGTCTGGCTACACCTTC	CASSPTRDRGLSGYTF
many	TRBD1	TRBV4-1	TRBJ2-2	TGCGCCAGCAGCCAAGAGGGACAGCCGAACACCGGGGAGCTGTTTTTT	CASSQEGQPNTGELFF
.	.	TRBV5-1	TRBJ2-5	TGCGCCAGCAGCTTGGGTCGGGATGTTGCGAGGGAGACCCAGTACTTC	CASSLGRDVARETQYF
few	TRBD2	TRBV7-2	TRBJ2-1	TGTGCCAGCAGCCATCCCCTGGCGGGGGGGCTGTCCAATGAGCAGTTCTTC	CASSHPLAGGLSNEQFF